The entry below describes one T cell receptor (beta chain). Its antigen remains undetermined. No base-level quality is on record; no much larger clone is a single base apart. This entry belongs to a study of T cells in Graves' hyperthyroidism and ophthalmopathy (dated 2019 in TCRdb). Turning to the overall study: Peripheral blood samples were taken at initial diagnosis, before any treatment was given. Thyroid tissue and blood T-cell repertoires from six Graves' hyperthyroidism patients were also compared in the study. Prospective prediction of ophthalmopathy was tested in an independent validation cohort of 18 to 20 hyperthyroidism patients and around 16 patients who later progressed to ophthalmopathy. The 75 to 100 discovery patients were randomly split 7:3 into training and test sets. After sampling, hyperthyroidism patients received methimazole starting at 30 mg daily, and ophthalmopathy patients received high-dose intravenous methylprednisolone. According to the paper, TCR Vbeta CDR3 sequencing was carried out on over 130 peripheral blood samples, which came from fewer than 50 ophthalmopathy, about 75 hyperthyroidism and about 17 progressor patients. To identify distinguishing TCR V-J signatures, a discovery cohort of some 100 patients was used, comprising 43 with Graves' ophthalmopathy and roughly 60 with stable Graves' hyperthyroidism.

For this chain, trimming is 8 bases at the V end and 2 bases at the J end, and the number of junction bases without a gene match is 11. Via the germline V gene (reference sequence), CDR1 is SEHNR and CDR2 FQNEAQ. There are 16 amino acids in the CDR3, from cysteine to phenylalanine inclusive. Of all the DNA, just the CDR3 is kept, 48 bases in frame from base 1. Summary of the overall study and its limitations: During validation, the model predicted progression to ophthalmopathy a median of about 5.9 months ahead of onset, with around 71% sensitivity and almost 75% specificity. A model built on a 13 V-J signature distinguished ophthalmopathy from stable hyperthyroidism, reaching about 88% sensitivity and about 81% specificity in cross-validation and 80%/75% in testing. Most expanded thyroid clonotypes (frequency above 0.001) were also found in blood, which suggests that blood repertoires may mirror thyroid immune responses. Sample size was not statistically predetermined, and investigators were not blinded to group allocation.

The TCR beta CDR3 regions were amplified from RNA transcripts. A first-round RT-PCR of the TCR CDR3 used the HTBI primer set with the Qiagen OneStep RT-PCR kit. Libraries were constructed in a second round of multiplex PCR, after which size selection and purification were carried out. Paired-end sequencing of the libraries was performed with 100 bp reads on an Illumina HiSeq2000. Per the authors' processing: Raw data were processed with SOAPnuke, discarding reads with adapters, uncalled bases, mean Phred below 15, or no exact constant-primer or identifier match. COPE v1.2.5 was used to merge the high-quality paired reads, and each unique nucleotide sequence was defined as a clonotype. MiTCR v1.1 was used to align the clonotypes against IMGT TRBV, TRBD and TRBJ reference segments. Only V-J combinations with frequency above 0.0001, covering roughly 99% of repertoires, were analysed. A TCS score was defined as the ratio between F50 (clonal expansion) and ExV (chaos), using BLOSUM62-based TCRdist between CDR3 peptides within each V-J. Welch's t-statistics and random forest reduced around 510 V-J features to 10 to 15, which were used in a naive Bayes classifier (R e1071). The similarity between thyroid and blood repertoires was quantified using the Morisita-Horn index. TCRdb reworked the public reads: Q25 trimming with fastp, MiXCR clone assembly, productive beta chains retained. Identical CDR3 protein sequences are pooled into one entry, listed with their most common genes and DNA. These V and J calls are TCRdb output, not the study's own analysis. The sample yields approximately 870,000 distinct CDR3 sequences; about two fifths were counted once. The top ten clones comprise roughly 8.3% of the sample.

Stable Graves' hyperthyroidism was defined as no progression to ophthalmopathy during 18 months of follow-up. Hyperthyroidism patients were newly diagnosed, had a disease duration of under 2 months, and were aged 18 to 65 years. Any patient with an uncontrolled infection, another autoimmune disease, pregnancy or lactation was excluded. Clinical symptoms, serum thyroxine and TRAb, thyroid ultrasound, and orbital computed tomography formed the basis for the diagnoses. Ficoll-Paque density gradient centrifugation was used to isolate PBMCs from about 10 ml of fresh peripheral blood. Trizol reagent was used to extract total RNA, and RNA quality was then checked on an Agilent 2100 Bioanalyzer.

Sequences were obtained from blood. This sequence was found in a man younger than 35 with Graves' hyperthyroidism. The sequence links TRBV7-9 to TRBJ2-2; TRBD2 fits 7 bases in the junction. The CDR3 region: CASCGWTSPNTGELFF. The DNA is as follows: TGTGCCAGCTGCGGGTGGACTAGTCCCAACACCGGGGAGCTGTTTTTT.